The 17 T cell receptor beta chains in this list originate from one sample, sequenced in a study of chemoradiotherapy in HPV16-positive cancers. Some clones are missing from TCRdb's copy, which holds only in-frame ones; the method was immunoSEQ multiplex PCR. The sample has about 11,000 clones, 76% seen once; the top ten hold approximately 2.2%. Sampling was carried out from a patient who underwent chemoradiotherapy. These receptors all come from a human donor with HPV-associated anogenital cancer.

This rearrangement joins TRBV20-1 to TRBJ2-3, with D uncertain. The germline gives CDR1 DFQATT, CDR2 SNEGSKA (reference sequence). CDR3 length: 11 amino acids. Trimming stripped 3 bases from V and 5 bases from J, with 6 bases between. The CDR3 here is CSASGVDTQYF. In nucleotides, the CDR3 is TGCAGTGCTAGTGGGGTAGATACGCAGTATTTT.

The CDR3 loop is CATSSEQGEGETQYF. The CDR3 region has the DNA TGTGCCACCAGCAGCGAGCAGGGAGAAGGAGAGACCCAGTACTTC. This chain connects TRBV15 to TRBJ2-5; D is perhaps TRBD1 or TRBD2 (5 bases each). The CDR3 loop spans 15 amino acids. The V gene's germline CDR1 is LNHNV and CDR2 YYDKDF (reference sequence). V was trimmed by 3 bases and J by 4 bases, leaving 15 bases between them. The full variable domain, rest sourced from reference TRBV15 and TRBJ2-5, is DAMVIQNPRYQVTQFGKPVTLSCSQTLNHNVMYWYQQKSSQAPKLLFHYYDKDFNNEADTPDNFQSRRPNTSFCFLDIRSPGLGDTAMYLCATSSEQGEGETQYFGPGTRLLVL.

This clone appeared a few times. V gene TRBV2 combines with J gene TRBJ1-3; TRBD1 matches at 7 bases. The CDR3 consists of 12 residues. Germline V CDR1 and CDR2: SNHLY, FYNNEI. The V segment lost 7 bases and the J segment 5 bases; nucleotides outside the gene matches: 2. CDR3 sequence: CASKGARNTIYF. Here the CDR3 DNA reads TGTGCCAGCAAGGGGGCCAGAAACACCATATATTTT. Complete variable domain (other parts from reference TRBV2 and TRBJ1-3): EPEVTQTPSHQVTQMGQEVILRCVPISNHLYFYWYRQILGQKVEFLVSFYNNEISEKSEIFDDQFSVERPDGSNFTLKIRSTKLEDSAMYFCASKGARNTIYFGEGSWLTVV.

Here the CDR3 DNA reads TGTGCCACCTTAGGAGGGGTGACTGAAGCTTTCTTT. This gives the protein CATLGGVTEAFF. The chain employs TRBV25-1 and TRBJ1-1; maybe TRBD1 (5 bases). Trimming pared 10 bases from V and 5 bases from J, leaving 14 bases between. This CDR3 is built from 12 residues. In germline, CDR1 is MGHDK, CDR2 SYGVNS.

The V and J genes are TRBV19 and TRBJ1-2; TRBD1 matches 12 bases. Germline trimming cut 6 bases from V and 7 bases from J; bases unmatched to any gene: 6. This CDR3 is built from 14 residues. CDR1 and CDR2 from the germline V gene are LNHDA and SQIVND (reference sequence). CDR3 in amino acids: CASSGTGGASGYTF. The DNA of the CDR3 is TGTGCCAGTAGCGGGACAGGGGGCGCTTCTGGCTACACCTTC.

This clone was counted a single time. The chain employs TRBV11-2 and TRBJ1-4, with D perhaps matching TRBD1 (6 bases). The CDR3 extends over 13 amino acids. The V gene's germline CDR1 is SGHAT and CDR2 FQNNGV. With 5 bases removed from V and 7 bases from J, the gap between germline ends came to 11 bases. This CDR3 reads CASSTGTLEKLFF. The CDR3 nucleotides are TGTGCCAGCAGCACAGGGACACTTGAAAAACTGTTTTTT.

CDR3 coding DNA: TGTGCCAGCAGCCAAAACAATGAGCAGTTCTTC. Protein sequence: CASSQNNEQFF. This chain uses TRBV6-6 with TRBJ2-1, with unresolved D. Germline V gene lookup returns CDR1 MNHNY and CDR2 SVGAGI (reference sequence). The CDR3 loop spans 11 amino acids. V dropped 6 bases and J dropped 5 bases, with 5 bases sitting between them.

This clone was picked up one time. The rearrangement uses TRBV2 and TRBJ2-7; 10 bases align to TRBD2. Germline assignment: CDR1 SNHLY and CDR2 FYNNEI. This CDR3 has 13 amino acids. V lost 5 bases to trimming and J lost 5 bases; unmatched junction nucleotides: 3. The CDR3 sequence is CASSRAGGDEQYF. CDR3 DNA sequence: TGTGCCAGCAGTCGAGCGGGGGGGGACGAGCAGTACTTC.

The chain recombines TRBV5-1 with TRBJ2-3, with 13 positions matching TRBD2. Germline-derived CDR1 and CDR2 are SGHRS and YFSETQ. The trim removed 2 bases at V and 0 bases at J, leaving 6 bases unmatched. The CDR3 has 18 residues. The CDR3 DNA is TGCGCCAGCAGCTTCGGGACTAGCGGGGTATTCAGCACAGATACGCAGTATTTT. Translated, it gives CASSFGTSGVFSTDTQYF.

The CDR3, as DNA: TGCGCCAGCAGCTTGGGACTCCAGAAGGTCTCTGGGGCCAACGTCCTGACTTTC. Translation: CASSLGLQKVSGANVLTF. The chain recombines TRBV5-1 with TRBJ2-6; D ambiguous. CDR1 and CDR2 from the germline V gene are SGHRS and YFSETQ. V was pared by 0 bases and J by 0 bases, with 13 bases between. CDR3 length equals 18 residues.

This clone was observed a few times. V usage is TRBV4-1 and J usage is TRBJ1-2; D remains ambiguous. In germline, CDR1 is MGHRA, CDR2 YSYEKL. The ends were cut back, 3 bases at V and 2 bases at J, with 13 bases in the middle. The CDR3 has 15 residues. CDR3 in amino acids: CASSQRHAGNYGYTF. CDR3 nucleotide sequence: TGCGCCAGCAGCCAGCGACACGCGGGCAACTATGGCTACACCTTC.

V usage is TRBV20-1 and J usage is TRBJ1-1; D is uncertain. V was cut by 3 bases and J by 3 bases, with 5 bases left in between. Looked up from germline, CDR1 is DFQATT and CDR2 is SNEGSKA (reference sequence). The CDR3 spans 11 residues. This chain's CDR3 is CSASPDTEAFF. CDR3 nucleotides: TGCAGTGCTAGCCCCGACACTGAAGCTTTCTTT.

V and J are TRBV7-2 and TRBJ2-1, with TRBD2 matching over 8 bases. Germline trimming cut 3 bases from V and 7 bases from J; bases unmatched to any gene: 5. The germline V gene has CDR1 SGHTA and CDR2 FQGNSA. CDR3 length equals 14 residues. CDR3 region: CASSFGGGWNEQFF. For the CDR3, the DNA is TGTGCCAGCAGCTTCGGCGGGGGGTGGAATGAGCAGTTCTTC.

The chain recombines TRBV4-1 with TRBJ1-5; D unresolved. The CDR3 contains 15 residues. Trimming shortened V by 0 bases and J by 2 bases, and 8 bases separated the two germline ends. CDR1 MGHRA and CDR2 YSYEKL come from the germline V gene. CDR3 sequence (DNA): TGCGCCAGCAGCCAAGAAAAAACCGGCAATCAGCCCCAGCATTTT. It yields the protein CASSQEKTGNQPQHF.

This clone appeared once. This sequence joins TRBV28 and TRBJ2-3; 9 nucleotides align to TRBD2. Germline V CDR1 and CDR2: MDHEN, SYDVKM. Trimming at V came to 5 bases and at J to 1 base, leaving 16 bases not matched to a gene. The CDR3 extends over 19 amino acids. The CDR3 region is CASSGTWGSGGERTDTQYF. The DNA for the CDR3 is TGTGCCAGCAGTGGAACCTGGGGTAGCGGGGGTGAACGCACAGATACGCAGTATTTT. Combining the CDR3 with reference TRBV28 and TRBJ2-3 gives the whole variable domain DVKVTQSSRYLVKRTGEKVFLECVQDMDHENMFWYRQDPGLGLRLIYFSYDVKMKEKGDIPEGYSVSREKKERFSLILESASTNQTSMYLCASSGTWGSGGERTDTQYFGPGTRLTVL.

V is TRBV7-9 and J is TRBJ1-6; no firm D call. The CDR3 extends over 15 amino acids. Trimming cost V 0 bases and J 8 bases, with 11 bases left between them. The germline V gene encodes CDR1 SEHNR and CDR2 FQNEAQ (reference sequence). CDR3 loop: CASSLAGSSDSPLHF. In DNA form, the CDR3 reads TGTGCCAGCAGCTTAGCAGGGTCTTCCGATTCACCCCTCCACTTT.

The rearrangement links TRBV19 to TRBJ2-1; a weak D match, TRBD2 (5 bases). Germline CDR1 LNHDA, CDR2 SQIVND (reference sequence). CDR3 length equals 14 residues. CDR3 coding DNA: TGTGCTTCGACACTAGGACTTACCTACAATGAGCAGTTCTTC. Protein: CASTLGLTYNEQFF.